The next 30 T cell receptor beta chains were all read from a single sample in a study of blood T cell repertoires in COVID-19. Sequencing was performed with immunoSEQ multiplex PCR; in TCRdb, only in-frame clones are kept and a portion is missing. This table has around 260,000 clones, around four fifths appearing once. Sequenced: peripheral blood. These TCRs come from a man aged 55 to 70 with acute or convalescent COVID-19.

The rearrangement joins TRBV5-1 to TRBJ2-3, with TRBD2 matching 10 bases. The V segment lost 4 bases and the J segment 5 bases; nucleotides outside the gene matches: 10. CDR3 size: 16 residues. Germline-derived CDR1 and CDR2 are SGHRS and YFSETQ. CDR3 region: CASSHRSTSGVDTQYF. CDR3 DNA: TGCGCCAGCAGCCACAGGTCTACTAGCGGGGTAGATACGCAGTATTTT.

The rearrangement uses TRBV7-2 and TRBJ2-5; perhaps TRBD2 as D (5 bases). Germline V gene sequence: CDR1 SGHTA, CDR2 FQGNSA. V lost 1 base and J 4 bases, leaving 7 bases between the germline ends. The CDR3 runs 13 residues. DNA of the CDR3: TGTGCCAGCAGCTTAGGGCGGGCAGAGACCCAGTACTTC. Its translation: CASSLGRAETQYF. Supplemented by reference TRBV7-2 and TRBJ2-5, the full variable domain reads GAGVSQSPSNKVTEKGKDVELRCDPISGHTALYWYRQSLGQGLEFLIYFQGNSAPDKSGLPSDRFSAERTGGSVSTLTIQRTQQEDSAVYLCASSLGRAETQYFGPGTRLLVL.

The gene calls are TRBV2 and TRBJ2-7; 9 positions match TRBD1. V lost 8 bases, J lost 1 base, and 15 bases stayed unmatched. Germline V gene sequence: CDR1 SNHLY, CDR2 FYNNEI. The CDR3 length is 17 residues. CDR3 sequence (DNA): TGTGCCAGCGGAATAAGTGAACAGGGGGCGAGGTCCTACGAGCAGTACTTC. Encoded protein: CASGISEQGARSYEQYF.

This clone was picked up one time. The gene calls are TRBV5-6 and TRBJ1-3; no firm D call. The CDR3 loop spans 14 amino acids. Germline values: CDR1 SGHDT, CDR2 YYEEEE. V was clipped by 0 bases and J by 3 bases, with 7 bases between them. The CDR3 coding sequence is TGTGCCAGCAGCTTGGCGGAGTTTGGAAACACCATATATTTT. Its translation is CASSLAEFGNTIYF.

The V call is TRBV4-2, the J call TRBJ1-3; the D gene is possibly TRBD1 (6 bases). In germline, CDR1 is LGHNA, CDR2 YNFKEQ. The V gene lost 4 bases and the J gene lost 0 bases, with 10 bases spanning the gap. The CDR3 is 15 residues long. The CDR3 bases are TGTGCCAGCAGCCCCCCACAGGGCTCTGGAAACACCATATATTTT. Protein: CASSPPQGSGNTIYF.

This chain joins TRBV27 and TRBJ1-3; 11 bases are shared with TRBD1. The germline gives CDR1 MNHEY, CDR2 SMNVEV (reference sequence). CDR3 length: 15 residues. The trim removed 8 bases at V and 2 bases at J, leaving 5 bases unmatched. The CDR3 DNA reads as TGTGCCAGCGGCCGGGGACAGGGGGCTGGAAACACCATATATTTT. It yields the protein CASGRGQGAGNTIYF.

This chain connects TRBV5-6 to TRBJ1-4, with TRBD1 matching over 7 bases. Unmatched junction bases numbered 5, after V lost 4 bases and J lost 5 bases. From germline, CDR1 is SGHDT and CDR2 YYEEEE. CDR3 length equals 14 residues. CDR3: CASSEDRLNEKLFF. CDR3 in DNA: TGTGCCAGCAGCGAGGACAGGCTCAATGAAAAACTGTTTTTT.

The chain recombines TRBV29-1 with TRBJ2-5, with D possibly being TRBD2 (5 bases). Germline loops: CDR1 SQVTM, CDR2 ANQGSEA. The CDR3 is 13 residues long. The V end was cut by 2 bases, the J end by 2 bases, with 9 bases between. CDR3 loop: CSVEMEAQETQYF. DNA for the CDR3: TGCAGCGTTGAAATGGAGGCACAAGAGACCCAGTACTTC.

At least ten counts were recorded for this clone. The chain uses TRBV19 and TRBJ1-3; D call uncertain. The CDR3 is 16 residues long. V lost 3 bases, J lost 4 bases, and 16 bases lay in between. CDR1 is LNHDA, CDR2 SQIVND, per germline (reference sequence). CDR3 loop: CASSIGGLLSGNTIYF. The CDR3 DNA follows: TGTGCCAGTAGTATTGGCGGACTGCTCTCAGGAAACACCATATATTTT.

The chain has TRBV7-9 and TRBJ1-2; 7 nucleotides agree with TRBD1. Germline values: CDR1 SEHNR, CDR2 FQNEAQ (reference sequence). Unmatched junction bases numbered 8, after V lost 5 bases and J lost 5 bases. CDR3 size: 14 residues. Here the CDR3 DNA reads TGTGCCAGCAGCCCGGAGACAGGGACGTATGGCTACACCTTC. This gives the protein CASSPETGTYGYTF. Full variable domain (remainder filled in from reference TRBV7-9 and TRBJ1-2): DTGVSQNPRHKITKRGQNVTFRCDPISEHNRLYWYRQTLGQGPEFLTYFQNEAQLEKSRLLSDRFSAERPKGSFSTLEIQRTEQGDSAMYLCASSPETGTYGYTFGSGTRLTVV.

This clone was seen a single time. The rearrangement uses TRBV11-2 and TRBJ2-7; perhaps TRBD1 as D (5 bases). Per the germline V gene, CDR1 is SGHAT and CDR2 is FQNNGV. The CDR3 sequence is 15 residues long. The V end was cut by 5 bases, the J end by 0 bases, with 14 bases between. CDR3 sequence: CASSPTVYYSYEQYF. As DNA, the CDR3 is TGTGCCAGCAGCCCGACAGTGTACTACTCCTACGAGCAGTACTTC.

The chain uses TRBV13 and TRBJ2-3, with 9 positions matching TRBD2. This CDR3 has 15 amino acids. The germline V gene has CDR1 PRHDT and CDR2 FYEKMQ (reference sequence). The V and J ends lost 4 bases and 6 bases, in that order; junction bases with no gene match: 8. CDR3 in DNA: TGTGCCAGCAGCTCCTTAGCGGGAGAGCTCGATACGCAGTATTTT. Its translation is CASSSLAGELDTQYF.

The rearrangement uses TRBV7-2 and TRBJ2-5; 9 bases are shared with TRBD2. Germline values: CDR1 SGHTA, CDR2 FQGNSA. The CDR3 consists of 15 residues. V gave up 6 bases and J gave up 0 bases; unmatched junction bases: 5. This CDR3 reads CASRGTSLYQETQYF. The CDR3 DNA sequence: TGTGCCAGCAGGGGGACTAGCCTTTACCAAGAGACCCAGTACTTC. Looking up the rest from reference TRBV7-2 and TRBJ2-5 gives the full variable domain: GAGVSQSPSNKVTEKGKDVELRCDPISGHTALYWYRQSLGQGLEFLIYFQGNSAPDKSGLPSDRFSAERTGGSVSTLTIQRTQQEDSAVYLCASRGTSLYQETQYFGPGTRLLVL.

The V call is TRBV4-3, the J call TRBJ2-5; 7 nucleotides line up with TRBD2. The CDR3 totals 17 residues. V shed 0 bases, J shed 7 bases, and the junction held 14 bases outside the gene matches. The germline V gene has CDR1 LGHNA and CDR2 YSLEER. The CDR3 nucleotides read TGCGCCAGCAGCCAAGATTTTGGCGGGAGAGGCCGTGGGACCCAGTACTTC. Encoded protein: CASSQDFGGRGRGTQYF.

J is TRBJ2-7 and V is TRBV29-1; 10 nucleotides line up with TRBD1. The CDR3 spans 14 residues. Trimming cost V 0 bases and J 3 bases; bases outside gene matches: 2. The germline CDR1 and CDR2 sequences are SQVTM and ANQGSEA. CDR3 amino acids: CSVEDGDRGYEQYF. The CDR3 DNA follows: TGCAGCGTTGAAGACGGGGACAGGGGCTACGAGCAGTACTTC.

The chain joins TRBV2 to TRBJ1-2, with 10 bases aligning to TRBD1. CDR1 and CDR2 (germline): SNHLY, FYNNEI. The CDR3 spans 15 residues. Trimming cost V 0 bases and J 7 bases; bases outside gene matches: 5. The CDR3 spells CASSEAGQGRSGYTF. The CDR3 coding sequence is TGTGCCAGCAGTGAAGCGGGACAGGGGCGCAGTGGCTACACCTTC.

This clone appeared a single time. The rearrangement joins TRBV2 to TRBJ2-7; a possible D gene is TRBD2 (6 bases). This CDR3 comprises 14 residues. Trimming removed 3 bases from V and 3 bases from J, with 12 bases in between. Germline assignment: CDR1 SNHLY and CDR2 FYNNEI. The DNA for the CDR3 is TGTGCCAGCAGTGAGGTCGCCGGGGGCTACGAGCAGTACTTC. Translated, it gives CASSEVAGGYEQYF.

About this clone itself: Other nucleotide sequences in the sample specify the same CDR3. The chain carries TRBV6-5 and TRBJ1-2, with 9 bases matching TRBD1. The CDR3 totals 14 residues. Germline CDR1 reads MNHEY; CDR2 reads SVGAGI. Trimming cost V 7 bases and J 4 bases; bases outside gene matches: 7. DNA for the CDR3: TGTGCCAGCAAAACGGGACAGGGAGGCTATGGCTACACCTTC. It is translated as CASKTGQGGYGYTF.

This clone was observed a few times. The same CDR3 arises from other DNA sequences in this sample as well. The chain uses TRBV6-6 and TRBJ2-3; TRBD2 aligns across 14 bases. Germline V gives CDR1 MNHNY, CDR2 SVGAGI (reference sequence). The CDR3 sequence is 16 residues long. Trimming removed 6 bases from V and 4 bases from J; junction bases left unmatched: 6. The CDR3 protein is CASSRGLAGGPDTQYF. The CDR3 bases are TGTGCCAGCAGCAGAGGACTAGCGGGGGGTCCAGATACGCAGTATTTT.

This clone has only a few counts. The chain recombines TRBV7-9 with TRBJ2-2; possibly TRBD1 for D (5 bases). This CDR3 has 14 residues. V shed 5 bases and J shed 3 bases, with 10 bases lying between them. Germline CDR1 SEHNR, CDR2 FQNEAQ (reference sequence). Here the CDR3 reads CASSQDSHTGELFF. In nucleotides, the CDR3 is TGTGCCAGCAGCCAAGACAGTCACACCGGGGAGCTGTTTTTT. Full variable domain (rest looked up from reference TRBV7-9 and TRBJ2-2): DTGVSQNPRHKITKRGQNVTFRCDPISEHNRLYWYRQTLGQGPEFLTYFQNEAQLEKSRLLSDRFSAERPKGSFSTLEIQRTEQGDSAMYLCASSQDSHTGELFFGEGSRLTVL.

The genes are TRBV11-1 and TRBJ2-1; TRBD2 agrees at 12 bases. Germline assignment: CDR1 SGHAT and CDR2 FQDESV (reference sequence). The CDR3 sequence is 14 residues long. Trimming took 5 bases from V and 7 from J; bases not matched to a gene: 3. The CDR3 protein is CASSLGTSGNEQFF. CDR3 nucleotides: TGTGCCAGCAGCCTTGGGACTAGCGGGAATGAGCAGTTCTTC.

The CDR3, as DNA: TGTGCCAGCAGTACTAGCGGGGCTTACAATGAGCAGTTCTTC. It is translated as CASSTSGAYNEQFF. This chain connects TRBV28 to TRBJ2-1; TRBD2 matches 10 bases. V gave up 5 bases and J gave up 4 bases; unmatched junction bases: 2. This CDR3 comprises 14 residues. Per the germline V gene, CDR1 is MDHEN and CDR2 is SYDVKM. Using reference TRBV28 and TRBJ2-1 for the parts outside the CDR3, the full variable domain is DVKVTQSSRYLVKRTGEKVFLECVQDMDHENMFWYRQDPGLGLRLIYFSYDVKMKEKGDIPEGYSVSREKKERFSLILESASTNQTSMYLCASSTSGAYNEQFFGPGTRLTVL.

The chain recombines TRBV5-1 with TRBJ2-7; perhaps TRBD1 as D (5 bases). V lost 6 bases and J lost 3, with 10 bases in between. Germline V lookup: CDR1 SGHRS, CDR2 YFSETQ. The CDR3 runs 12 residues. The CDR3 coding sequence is TGCGCCAGCACCGACCAGGGCTACGAGCAGTACTTC. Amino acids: CASTDQGYEQYF.

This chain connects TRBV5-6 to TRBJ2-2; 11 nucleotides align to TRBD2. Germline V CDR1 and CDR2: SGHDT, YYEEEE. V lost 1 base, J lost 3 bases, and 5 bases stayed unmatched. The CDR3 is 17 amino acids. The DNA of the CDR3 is TGTGCCAGCAGCTTGCATCTAGCGGGGGGTTACACCGGGGAGCTGTTTTTT. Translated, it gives CASSLHLAGGYTGELFF. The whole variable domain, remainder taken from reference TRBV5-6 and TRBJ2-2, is DAGVTQSPTHLIKTRGQQVTLRCSPKSGHDTVSWYQQALGQGPQFIFQYYEEEERQRGNFPDRFSGHQFPNYSSELNVNALLLGDSALYLCASSLHLAGGYTGELFFGEGSRLTVL.

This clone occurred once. The CDR3 bases are TGTGCCAGCAGCCCTGGAGGGCTTAATAATTCACCCCTCCACTTT. It specifies CASSPGGLNNSPLHF. The V gene is TRBV3-1 (or the pseudogene TRBV3-2), the J gene TRBJ1-6; no clear D gene. Germline CDR1 reads LGHDT; CDR2 reads YNNKEL (reference sequence). There are 15 residues in the CDR3. V lost 4 bases, J lost 5 bases, and 12 bases lay in between.

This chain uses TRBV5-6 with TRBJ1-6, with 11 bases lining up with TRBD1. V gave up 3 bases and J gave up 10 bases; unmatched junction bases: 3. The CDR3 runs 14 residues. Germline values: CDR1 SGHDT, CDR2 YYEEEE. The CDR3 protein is CASSSDRGRSPLHF. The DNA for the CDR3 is TGTGCCAGCAGCTCGGACAGGGGGCGATCACCCCTCCACTTT.

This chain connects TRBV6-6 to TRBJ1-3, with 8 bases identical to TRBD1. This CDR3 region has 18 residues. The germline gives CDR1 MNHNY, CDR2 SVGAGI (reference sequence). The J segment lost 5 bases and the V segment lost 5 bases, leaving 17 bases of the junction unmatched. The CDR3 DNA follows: TGTGCCAGCAGTCTTCGAACCGCAGGGGGCAGCATCAGAAACACCATATATTTT. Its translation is CASSLRTAGGSIRNTIYF.

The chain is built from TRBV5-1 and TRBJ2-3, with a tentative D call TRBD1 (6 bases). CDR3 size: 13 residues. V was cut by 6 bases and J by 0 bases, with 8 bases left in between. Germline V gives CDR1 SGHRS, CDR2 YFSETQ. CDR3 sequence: CASKQGSTDTQYF. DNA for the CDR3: TGCGCCAGCAAACAGGGTAGCACAGATACGCAGTATTTT.

CDR3 amino acids: CASSVRGNLRYEQYF. The CDR3 DNA follows: TGTGCCAGCAGTGTGCGCGGTAACCTCCGGTACGAGCAGTACTTC. J is TRBJ2-7 and V is TRBV2; D unclear. Germline values: CDR1 SNHLY, CDR2 FYNNEI. The CDR3 extends over 15 amino acids. Between the trimmed V and J ends, which lost 4 bases and 4 bases, there was a span of 17 bases.

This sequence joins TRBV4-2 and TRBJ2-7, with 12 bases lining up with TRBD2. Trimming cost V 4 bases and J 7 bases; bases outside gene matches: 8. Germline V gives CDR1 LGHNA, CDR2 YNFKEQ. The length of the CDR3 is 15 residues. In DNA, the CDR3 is TGTGCCAGCAGCCTCCTAGCGGGAGGGCCGGGGGAGCAGTACTTC. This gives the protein CASSLLAGGPGEQYF.